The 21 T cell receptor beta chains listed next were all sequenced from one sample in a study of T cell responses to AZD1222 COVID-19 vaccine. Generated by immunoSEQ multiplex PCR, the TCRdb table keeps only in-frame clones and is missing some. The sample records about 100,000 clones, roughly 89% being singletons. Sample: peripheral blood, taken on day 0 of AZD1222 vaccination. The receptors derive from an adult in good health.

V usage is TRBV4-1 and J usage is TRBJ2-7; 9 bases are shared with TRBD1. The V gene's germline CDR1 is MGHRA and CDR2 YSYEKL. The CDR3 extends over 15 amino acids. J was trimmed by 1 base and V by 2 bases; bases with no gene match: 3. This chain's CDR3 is CASSQTGGASYEQYF. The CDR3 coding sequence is TGCGCCAGCAGCCAAACAGGGGGCGCGTCCTACGAGCAGTACTTC.

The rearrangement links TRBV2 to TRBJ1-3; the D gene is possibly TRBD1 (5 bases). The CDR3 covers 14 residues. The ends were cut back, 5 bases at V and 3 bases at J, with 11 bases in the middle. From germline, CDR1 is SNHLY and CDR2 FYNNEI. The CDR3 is CASSRRGDGNTIYF. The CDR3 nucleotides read TGTGCCAGCAGTCGTCGAGGGGATGGAAACACCATATATTTT.

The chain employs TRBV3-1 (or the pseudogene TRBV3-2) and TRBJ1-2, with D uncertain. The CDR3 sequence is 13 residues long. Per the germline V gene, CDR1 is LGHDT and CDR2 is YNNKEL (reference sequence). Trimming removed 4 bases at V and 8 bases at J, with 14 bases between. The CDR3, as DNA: TGTGCCAGCAGCCTAGAAACAGTTCGGGGCTACACCTTC. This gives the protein CASSLETVRGYTF.

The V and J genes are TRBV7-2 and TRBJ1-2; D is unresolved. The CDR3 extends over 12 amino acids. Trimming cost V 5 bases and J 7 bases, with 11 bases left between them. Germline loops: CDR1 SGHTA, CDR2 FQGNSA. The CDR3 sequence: CASSPRTGGYTF. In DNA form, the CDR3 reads TGTGCCAGCAGCCCCCGGACGGGTGGCTACACCTTC.

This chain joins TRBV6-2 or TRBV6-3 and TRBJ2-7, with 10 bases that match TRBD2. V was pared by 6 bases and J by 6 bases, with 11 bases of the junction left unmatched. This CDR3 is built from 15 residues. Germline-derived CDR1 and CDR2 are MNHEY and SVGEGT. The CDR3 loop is CASSPPGLAFFEQYF. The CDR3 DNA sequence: TGTGCCAGCAGCCCTCCGGGACTAGCGTTTTTCGAGCAGTACTTC.

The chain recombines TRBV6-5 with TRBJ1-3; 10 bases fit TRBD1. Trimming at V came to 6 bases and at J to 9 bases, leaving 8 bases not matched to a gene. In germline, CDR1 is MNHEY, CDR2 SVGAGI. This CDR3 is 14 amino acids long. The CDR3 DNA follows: TGTGCCAGCAGCTCCGGGACAGGGGTTTTCACCATATATTTT. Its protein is CASSSGTGVFTIYF.

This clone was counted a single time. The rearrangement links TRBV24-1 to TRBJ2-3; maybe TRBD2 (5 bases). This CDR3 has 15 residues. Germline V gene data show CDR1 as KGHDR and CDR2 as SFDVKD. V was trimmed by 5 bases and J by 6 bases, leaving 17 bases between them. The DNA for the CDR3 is TGTGCCACCAGTGCCCCGCGGCGGACTGACGATACGCAGTATTTT. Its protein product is CATSAPRRTDDTQYF.

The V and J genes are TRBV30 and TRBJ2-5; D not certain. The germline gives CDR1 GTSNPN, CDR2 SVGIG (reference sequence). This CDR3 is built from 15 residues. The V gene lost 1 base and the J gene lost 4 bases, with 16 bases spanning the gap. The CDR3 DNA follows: TGTGCCTGGAGTGGGGCGGCAGTGAGGCGAGAGACCCAGTACTTC. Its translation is CAWSGAAVRRETQYF.

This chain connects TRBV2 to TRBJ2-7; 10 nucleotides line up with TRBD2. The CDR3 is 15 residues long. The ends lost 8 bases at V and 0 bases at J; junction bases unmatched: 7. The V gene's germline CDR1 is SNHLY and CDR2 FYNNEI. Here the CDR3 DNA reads TGTGCCAGCTGGCTAGCGGGGGCGAACTCCTACGAGCAGTACTTC. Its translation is CASWLAGANSYEQYF.

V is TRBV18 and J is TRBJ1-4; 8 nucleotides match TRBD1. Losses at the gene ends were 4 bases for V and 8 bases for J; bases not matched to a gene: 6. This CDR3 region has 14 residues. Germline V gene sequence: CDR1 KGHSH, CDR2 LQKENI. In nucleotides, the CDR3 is TGTGCCAGCTCACTGACAGGGGAGGGCGAAAAACTGTTTTTT. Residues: CASSLTGEGEKLFF.

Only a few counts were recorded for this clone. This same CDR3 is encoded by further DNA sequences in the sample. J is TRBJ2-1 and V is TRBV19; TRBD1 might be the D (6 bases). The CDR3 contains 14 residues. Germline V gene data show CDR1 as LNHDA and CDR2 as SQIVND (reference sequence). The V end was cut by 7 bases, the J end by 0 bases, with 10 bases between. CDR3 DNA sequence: TGTGCCAGTAATCAGGGGAGCTCCTACAATGAGCAGTTCTTC. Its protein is CASNQGSSYNEQFF.

For the CDR3, the DNA is TGTGCCAGCAGCCAGAATCCGGGACTAGACGGGACCCAGTACTTC. Translating it yields CASSQNPGLDGTQYF. The rearrangement uses TRBV3-1 (or the pseudogene TRBV3-2) and TRBJ2-5; 8 positions agree with TRBD2. Germline V gene sequence: CDR1 LGHDT, CDR2 YNNKEL (reference sequence). This CDR3 region has 15 residues. With V trimmed by 3 bases and J by 7 bases, 10 bases remained unmatched.

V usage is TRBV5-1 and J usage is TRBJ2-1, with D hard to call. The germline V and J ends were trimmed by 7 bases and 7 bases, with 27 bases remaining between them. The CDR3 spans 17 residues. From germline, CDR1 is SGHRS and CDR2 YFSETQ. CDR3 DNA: TGCGCCAGCCGCTACGGCGGAGTAGGAACCCCGTGGAATGAGCAGTTCTTC. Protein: CASRYGGVGTPWNEQFF.

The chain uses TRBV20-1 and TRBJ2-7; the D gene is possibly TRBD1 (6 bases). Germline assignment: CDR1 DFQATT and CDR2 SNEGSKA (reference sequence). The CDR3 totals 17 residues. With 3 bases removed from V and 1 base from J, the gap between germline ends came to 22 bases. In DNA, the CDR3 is TGCAGTGCTAGTTCCGACCGGGGCGCCAGGGGTTCCTACGAGCAGTACTTC. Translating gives CSASSDRGARGSYEQYF.

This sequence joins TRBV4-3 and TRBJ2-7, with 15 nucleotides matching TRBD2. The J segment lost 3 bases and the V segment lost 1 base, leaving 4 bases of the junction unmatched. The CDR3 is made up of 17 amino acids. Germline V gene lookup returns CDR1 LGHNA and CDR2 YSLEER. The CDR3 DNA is TGCGCCAGCAGCCAAGGGATGGGACTAGCGGGGGGCTACGAGCAGTACTTC. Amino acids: CASSQGMGLAGGYEQYF.

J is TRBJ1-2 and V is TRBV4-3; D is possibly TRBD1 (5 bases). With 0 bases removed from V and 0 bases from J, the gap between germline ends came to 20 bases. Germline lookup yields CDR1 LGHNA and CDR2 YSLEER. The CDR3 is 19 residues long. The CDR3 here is CASSQEDSDTLSPNYGYTF. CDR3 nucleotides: TGCGCCAGCAGCCAAGAGGATTCGGACACATTGTCGCCTAACTATGGCTACACCTTC.

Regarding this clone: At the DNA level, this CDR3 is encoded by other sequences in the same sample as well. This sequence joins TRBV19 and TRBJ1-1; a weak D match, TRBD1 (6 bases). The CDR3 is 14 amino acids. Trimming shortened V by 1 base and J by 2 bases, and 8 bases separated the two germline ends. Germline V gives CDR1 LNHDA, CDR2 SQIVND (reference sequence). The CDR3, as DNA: TGTGCCAGTAGTATAGTGGGGGGCAACACTGAAGCTTTCTTT. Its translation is CASSIVGGNTEAFF.

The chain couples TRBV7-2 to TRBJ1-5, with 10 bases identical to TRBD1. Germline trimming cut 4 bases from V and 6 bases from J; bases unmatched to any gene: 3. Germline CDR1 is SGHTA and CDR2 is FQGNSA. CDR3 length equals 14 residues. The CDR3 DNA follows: TGTGCCAGCAGCTCCGGGACAGGGGTTCAGCCCCAGCATTTT. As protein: CASSSGTGVQPQHF.

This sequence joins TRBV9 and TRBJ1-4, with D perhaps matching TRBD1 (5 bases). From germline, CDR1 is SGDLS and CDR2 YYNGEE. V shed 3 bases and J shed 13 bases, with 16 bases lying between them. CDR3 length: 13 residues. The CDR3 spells CASSEDPRGGLFF. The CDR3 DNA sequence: TGTGCCAGCAGCGAGGACCCGCGGGGGGGACTGTTTTTT.

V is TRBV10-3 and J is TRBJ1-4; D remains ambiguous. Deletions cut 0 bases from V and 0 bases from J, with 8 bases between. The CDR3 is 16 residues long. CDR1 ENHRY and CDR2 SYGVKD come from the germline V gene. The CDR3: CAISESWKSTNEKLFF. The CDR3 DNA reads TGTGCCATCAGTGAGTCTTGGAAATCAACTAATGAAAAACTGTTTTTT.

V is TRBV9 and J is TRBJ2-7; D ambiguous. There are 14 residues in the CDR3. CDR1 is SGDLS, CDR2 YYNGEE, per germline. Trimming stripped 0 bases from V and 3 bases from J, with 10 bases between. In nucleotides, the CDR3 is TGTGCCAGCAGCGTAGAGCACAGCAGCTACGAGCAGTACTTC. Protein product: CASSVEHSSYEQYF.